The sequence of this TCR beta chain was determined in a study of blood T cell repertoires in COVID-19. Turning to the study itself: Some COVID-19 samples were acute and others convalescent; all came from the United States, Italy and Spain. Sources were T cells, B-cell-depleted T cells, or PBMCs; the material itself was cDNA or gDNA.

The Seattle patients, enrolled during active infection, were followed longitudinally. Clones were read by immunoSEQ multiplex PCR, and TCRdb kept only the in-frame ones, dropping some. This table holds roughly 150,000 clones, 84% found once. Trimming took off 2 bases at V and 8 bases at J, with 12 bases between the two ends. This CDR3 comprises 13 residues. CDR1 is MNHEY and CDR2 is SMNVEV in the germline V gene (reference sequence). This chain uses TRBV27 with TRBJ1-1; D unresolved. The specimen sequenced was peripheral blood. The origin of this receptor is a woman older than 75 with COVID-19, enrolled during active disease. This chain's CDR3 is CASSLVPEREAFF. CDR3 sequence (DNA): TGTGCCAGCAGTTTAGTCCCCGAGAGGGAAGCTTTCTTT.